Listed below are T cell receptor beta chains from one sample, sequenced in a study of shared clonotypes between healthy human individuals. Assay: immunoSEQ multiplex PCR; the TCRdb copy retains only in-frame clones and omits some. The sample lists approximately 1.4 million clones, approximately 98% occurring once. Material: naive CD4+ T cells sorted from blood. The receptor source for this set is a man younger than 40 in good health. Both conserved end residues are part of each CDR3. The D gene is left open where the match is weak. Rows give clone size only sometimes, using once, few, many, or a class for an expanded clone.

CDR3 protein	CDR3 DNA	V gene	D gene	J gene	clone size
CASSLGLAGVGEQFF	TGTGCCAGCAGCCTAGGACTAGCGGGAGTGGGTGAGCAGTTCTTC	TRBV5-4	TRBD2	TRBJ2-1	NA
CAWTIVTDTQYF	TGTGCCTGGACGATTGTAACAGATACGCAGTATTTT	TRBV30	NA	TRBJ2-3	NA
CASSLDVDRGSEKLFF	TGCGCCAGCAGCTTGGATGTCGACAGGGGGAGCGAAAAACTGTTTTTT	TRBV5-1	TRBD1	TRBJ1-4	NA
CASTSWETQYF	TGTGCCAGCACCTCCTGGGAGACCCAGTACTTC	TRBV28	NA	TRBJ2-5	NA
CASSQDGWGSYNEQFF	TGCGCCAGCAGTCAAGACGGGTGGGGCTCCTACAATGAGCAGTTCTTC	TRBV4-1	NA	TRBJ2-1	NA
CASSLASGAGIDEQYF	TGCGCCAGCAGCTTGGCCTCAGGGGCCGGTATAGACGAGCAGTACTTC	TRBV5-1	NA	TRBJ2-7	NA
CASSQGDSNQPQHF	TGTGCCAGCAGTCAGGGTGATAGCAATCAGCCCCAGCATTTT	TRBV2	NA	TRBJ1-5	NA
CASMGSGANHYEQYF	TGTGCCAGCATGGGGAGCGGCGCAAACCACTACGAGCAGTACTTC	TRBV28	NA	TRBJ2-7	NA
CATFAVTDTQYF	TGTGCCACCTTCGCAGTCACAGATACGCAGTATTTT	TRBV28	NA	TRBJ2-3	NA
CASSLTSGRFGDTQYF	TGTGCCAGCAGCCTTACTAGCGGGAGGTTTGGAGATACGCAGTATTTT	TRBV7-6	TRBD2	TRBJ2-3	NA
CASSLGGFAASYEQYF	TGTGCCAGCAGCTTAGGGGGGTTCGCGGCCTCCTACGAGCAGTACTTC	TRBV7-2	NA	TRBJ2-7	NA
CASSLNPREGYEQYF	TGCGCCAGCAGCTTGAATCCGAGAGAGGGCTACGAGCAGTACTTC	TRBV5-1	NA	TRBJ2-7	NA
CASSVAVRGYGDNEQFF	TGTGCCAGCAGCGTAGCAGTAAGAGGGTATGGGGACAATGAGCAGTTCTTC	TRBV9	NA	TRBJ2-1	NA
CASSLYPGGQGTGELFF	TGCGCCAGCAGCTTGTACCCCGGGGGCCAGGGCACCGGGGAGCTGTTTTTT	TRBV5-1	NA	TRBJ2-2	NA
CASSRDEGTQYF	TGTGCCAGCAGTAGGGATGAAGGGACCCAGTACTTC	TRBV2	NA	TRBJ2-5	once
CASSQDGGGMLKEQYF	TGCGCCAGCAGCCAAGATGGAGGAGGCATGCTAAAAGAGCAGTACTTC	TRBV4-3	NA	TRBJ2-7	NA
CASRNRGGGTDTQYF	TGTGCCAGCAGGAATCGTGGGGGAGGGACAGATACGCAGTATTTT	TRBV7-9	TRBD2	TRBJ2-3	NA
CASSLASGSSYEQYF	TGTGCCAGCAGCCTAGCTAGCGGGAGCTCCTACGAGCAGTACTTC	TRBV5-4	TRBD2	TRBJ2-7	NA
CASSYSTGGGANVLTF	TGTGCCAGCAGTTACTCCACAGGGGGTGGGGCCAACGTCCTGACTTTC	TRBV6-5	TRBD1	TRBJ2-6	NA
CASSPPGRTNEQYF	TGTGCCAGCAGCCCCCCGGGACGAACCAACGAGCAGTACTTC	TRBV14	NA	TRBJ2-7	NA
CASIVGQGELEQYF	TGTGCCAGCATCGTGGGACAGGGGGAACTGGAGCAGTACTTC	TRBV6-7	TRBD1	TRBJ2-7	NA
CASSRKEGGYEQYF	TGCGCCAGCAGTCGTAAGGAGGGTGGGTACGAGCAGTACTTC	TRBV23-1	NA	TRBJ2-7	NA
CASSVSGYRGGNQPQHF	TGTGCCAGCAGCGTTAGCGGGTACAGGGGTGGGAATCAGCCCCAGCATTTT	TRBV7-6	TRBD1	TRBJ1-5	NA
CASSLAGRMYEQYF	TGTGCCAGCAGCCTCGCAGGGCGCATGTACGAGCAGTACTTC	TRBV6-1	NA	TRBJ2-7	NA
CSVGGFSPLLTSNYGYTF	TGCAGCGTCGGGGGGTTCTCCCCCTTATTGACAAGTAACTATGGCTACACCTTC	TRBV29-1	NA	TRBJ1-2	NA
CASSETREKLFF	TGTGCCAGCAGCGAAACTCGGGAAAAACTGTTTTTT	TRBV14	NA	TRBJ1-4	NA
CASSIVFGGFYNEQFF	TGTGCCAGTAGTATAGTTTTCGGGGGGTTCTACAATGAGCAGTTCTTC	TRBV19	TRBD2	TRBJ2-1	NA
CASSIVWRGLAGPQETQYF	TGTGCCAGTAGTATAGTGTGGAGGGGACTAGCGGGACCCCAAGAGACCCAGTACTTC	TRBV19	TRBD2	TRBJ2-5	NA
CASSLNGGPNQPQHF	TGTGCCAGCAGCTTAAACGGGGGGCCCAATCAGCCCCAGCATTTT	TRBV7-9	NA	TRBJ1-5	NA
CASSPDRSGYGYTF	TGTGCCAGCAGCCCAGACAGGAGCGGCTATGGCTACACCTTC	TRBV7-3	NA	TRBJ1-2	once
CAWSVLGGAGQYF	TGTGCCTGGAGTGTACTTGGGGGAGCGGGCCAGTACTTC	TRBV30	NA	TRBJ2-5	once
CATSTRAGQGNQPQHF	TGTGCCACCAGCACCAGGGCGGGGCAAGGCAATCAGCCCCAGCATTTT	TRBV15	NA	TRBJ1-5	NA
CASSAGGQGTGELFF	TGTGCCAGCAGCGCCGGAGGACAGGGCACCGGGGAGCTGTTTTTT	TRBV9	TRBD1	TRBJ2-2	NA
CASKNQGGSYEQYF	TGTGCCAGCAAGAACCAAGGAGGGAGCTACGAGCAGTACTTC	TRBV2	NA	TRBJ2-7	NA
CASSDYGTPSYEQYF	TGTGCCAGCAGTGACTACGGGACACCTTCCTACGAGCAGTACTTC	TRBV6-1	NA	TRBJ2-7	NA
CASGLTSNNEQFF	TGCGCCAGTGGGTTAACCTCTAACAATGAGCAGTTCTTC	TRBV5-1	NA	TRBJ2-1	NA
CASSLLAGELFF	TGTGCCAGCAGTTTACTTGCCGGGGAGCTGTTTTTT	TRBV28	NA	TRBJ2-2	NA
CAISEPGDSQETQYF	TGTGCCATCAGTGAGCCCGGGGACAGCCAAGAGACCCAGTACTTC	TRBV10-3	TRBD1	TRBJ2-5	NA
CARSFFGGTDTQYF	TGTGCCAGAAGCTTTTTCGGCGGCACAGATACGCAGTATTTT	TRBV5-3	NA	TRBJ2-3	NA